The 18 T cell receptor beta chains given below trace back to one sample, sequenced in a study of OX40 agonist ivuxolimab in advanced cancers. Repertoires were generated with immunoSEQ multiplex PCR, while TCRdb's copy carries only in-frame clones and drops some. The sample has 60,000 to 65,000 clones; about nine tenths are singletons. Here the sequenced sample was CD4+ or CD8+ T cells sorted from blood, taken in a trial of the OX40 agonist ivuxolimab. The source is an adult with an advanced solid tumor such as melanoma, head and neck, liver or kidney cancer.

The genes are TRBV6-5 and TRBJ2-1; 7 nucleotides align to TRBD2. The CDR3 runs 15 residues. Germline CDR1 and CDR2: MNHEY and SVGAGI. The V segment lost 4 bases and the J segment 1 base; nucleotides outside the gene matches: 4. CDR3 region: CASSFGGKSYNEQFF. The CDR3 DNA reads TGTGCCAGCAGTTTCGGGGGGAAGTCCTACAATGAGCAGTTCTTC.

This chain uses TRBV9 with TRBJ2-2, with D tentatively TRBD2 (6 bases). Trimming left V 1 base short and J 0 bases short, with 10 bases between. In germline, CDR1 is SGDLS, CDR2 YYNGEE. This CDR3 spans 16 amino acids. CDR3 coding DNA: TGTGCCAGCAGCGTACGAGGGGACTCGAACACCGGGGAGCTGTTTTTT. Residues: CASSVRGDSNTGELFF.

The chain's CDR3 is CASRLEGGPGDEQYF. The CDR3, as DNA: TGTGCCAGCAGGCTCGAAGGAGGGCCGGGGGACGAGCAGTACTTC. The chain combines TRBV7-9 with TRBJ2-7, with D perhaps TRBD2 (6 bases). V dropped 6 bases and J dropped 5 bases, with 20 bases sitting between them. The CDR3 runs 15 residues. Germline V gives CDR1 SEHNR, CDR2 FQNEAQ (reference sequence).

In its sample, this clone was seen once. CDR3 residues: CASSSLGTAKGDTEAFF. In nucleotides, the CDR3 is TGTGCCAGCAGCTCACTTGGGACGGCAAAAGGGGACACTGAAGCTTTCTTT. The gene calls are TRBV7-9 and TRBJ1-1; a possible D gene is TRBD1 (5 bases). V lost 4 bases and J lost 3, with 21 bases in between. Per the germline V gene, CDR1 is SEHNR and CDR2 is FQNEAQ (reference sequence). The CDR3 loop spans 17 amino acids.

The chain employs TRBV28 and TRBJ2-7, with TRBD1 identical over 7 bases. With V trimmed by 5 bases and J by 1 base, 17 bases remained unmatched. The CDR3 has 18 residues. Looked up from germline, CDR1 is MDHEN and CDR2 is SYDVKM. The DNA of the CDR3 is TGTGCCAGCAGTCCGCACCCAACCTTGACAGGGAGATCCTACGAGCAGTACTTC. It specifies CASSPHPTLTGRSYEQYF.

This sequence joins TRBV19 and TRBJ1-1; unclear D gene. Trimming removed 8 bases from V and 0 bases from J, with 10 bases in between. Germline-derived CDR1 and CDR2 are LNHDA and SQIVND (reference sequence). This CDR3 is built from 13 residues. In DNA, the CDR3 is TGTGCCAGTTCCCCGACCTTGAACACTGAAGCTTTCTTT. It yields the protein CASSPTLNTEAFF.

The chain combines TRBV18 with TRBJ2-1, with 7 bases aligning to TRBD2. Germline lookup yields CDR1 KGHSH and CDR2 LQKENI. After removal of 1 base from V and 4 bases from J, the junction contained 10 bases not matched to a gene. The CDR3 sequence is 17 residues long. CDR3 amino acids: CASSPQFPAGPYNEQFF. CDR3 in DNA: TGTGCCAGCTCACCACAATTTCCAGCGGGACCGTACAATGAGCAGTTCTTC.

The chain carries TRBV7-9 and TRBJ2-1; 8 nucleotides agree with TRBD1. This CDR3 is built from 13 residues. Germline loops: CDR1 SEHNR, CDR2 FQNEAQ (reference sequence). V was clipped by 10 bases and J by 3 bases; unmatched bases: 5. CDR3 coding DNA: TGTGCCACCCGACAGGGGAGCTACAATGAGCAGTTCTTC. Translation gives CATRQGSYNEQFF.

This chain links TRBV13 with TRBJ2-7, with D perhaps TRBD2 (6 bases). The CDR3 length is 15 residues. Germline lookup yields CDR1 PRHDT and CDR2 FYEKMQ (reference sequence). V was cut by 5 bases and J by 0 bases, with 14 bases left in between. CDR3 sequence (DNA): TGTGCCAGCAGCCCAGAAGCGGGTCCCTCCTACGAGCAGTACTTC. It is translated as CASSPEAGPSYEQYF. Looking up the rest from reference TRBV13 and TRBJ2-7 gives the full variable domain: AAGVIQSPRHLIKEKRETATLKCYPIPRHDTVYWYQQGPGQDPQFLISFYEKMQSDKGSIPDRFSAQQFSDYHSELNMSSLELGDSALYFCASSPEAGPSYEQYFGPGTRLTVT.

V and J are TRBV7-9 and TRBJ2-1; the match to TRBD2 covers 12 bases. CDR3 length: 15 residues. J was trimmed by 7 bases and V by 3 bases; bases with no gene match: 4. Germline lookup yields CDR1 SEHNR and CDR2 FQNEAQ (reference sequence). CDR3 DNA: TGTGCCAGCAGCTTTTCCGGACTAGCGGGAAATGAGCAGTTCTTC. Translation gives CASSFSGLAGNEQFF.

This chain joins TRBV27 and TRBJ1-2, with no clear D. V was clipped by 5 bases and J by 6 bases, with 16 bases between them. The germline CDR1 and CDR2 sequences are MNHEY and SMNVEV (reference sequence). The CDR3 is made up of 14 amino acids. The CDR3 DNA is TGTGCCAGCAGTCCAGCCTTGATGGGCCATGGCTACACCTTC. Protein: CASSPALMGHGYTF.

Written as DNA, the CDR3 is TGTGCCAGCAACTCGGGACAGGGGTATCAGCCCCAGCATTTT. Protein sequence: CASNSGQGYQPQHF. The chain uses TRBV5-8 and TRBJ1-5; TRBD1 agrees at 10 bases. CDR1 and CDR2 from the germline V gene are SGHTS and YDEGEE. V was pared by 6 bases and J by 5 bases, with 5 bases of the junction left unmatched. This CDR3 has 14 residues.

The CDR3 DNA is TGTGCCAGCAGCCGGGCACGCAGGGTTGTGAACACTGAAGCTTTCTTT. Its translation is CASSRARRVVNTEAFF. The gene calls are TRBV14 and TRBJ1-1, with a possible D match to TRBD1 (5 bases). The V end was cut by 4 bases, the J end by 0 bases, with 15 bases between. The germline gives CDR1 SGHDN, CDR2 FVKESK. The CDR3 length is 16 residues.

The genes are TRBV30 and TRBJ2-7; 7 bases fit TRBD1. V lost 2 bases, J lost 3 bases, and 10 bases stayed unmatched. The germline V gene has CDR1 GTSNPN and CDR2 SVGIG (reference sequence). The CDR3 runs to 15 residues. The DNA for the CDR3 is TGTGCCTGGAGTCCAGACCCGGGACAGAACTACGAGCAGTACTTC. It specifies CAWSPDPGQNYEQYF. The full variable domain, rest sourced from reference TRBV30 and TRBJ2-7, is SQTIHQWPATLVQPVGSPLSLECTVEGTSNPNLYWYRQAAGRGLQLLFYSVGIGQISSEVPQNLSASRPQDRQFILSSKKLLLSDSGFYLCAWSPDPGQNYEQYFGPGTRLTVT.

The J gene is TRBJ2-1, the V gene TRBV19, with no clear D. V shed 5 bases and J shed 10 bases, with 12 bases lying between them. CDR3 length equals 12 residues. The V gene's germline CDR1 is LNHDA and CDR2 SQIVND (reference sequence). The CDR3 sequence is CASSPGPTEQFF. The CDR3 region has the DNA TGTGCCAGTAGTCCCGGGCCTACCGAGCAGTTCTTC. The full variable domain, with the rest looked up from reference TRBV19 and TRBJ2-1, is DGGITQSPKYLFRKEGQNVTLSCEQNLNHDAMYWYRQDPGQGLRLIYYSQIVNDFQKGDIAEGYSVSREKKESFPLTVTSAQKNPTAFYLCASSPGPTEQFFGPGTRLTVL.

This chain uses TRBV7-9 with TRBJ2-3; D is uncertain. CDR3 length equals 14 residues. V was clipped by 1 base and J by 2 bases, with 7 bases between them. CDR1 and CDR2 from the germline V gene are SEHNR and FQNEAQ (reference sequence). The CDR3 region is CASSLGVSTDTQYF. CDR3 nucleotide sequence: TGTGCCAGCAGCTTAGGAGTTTCCACAGATACGCAGTATTTT.

This sequence joins TRBV5-1 and TRBJ1-4; no firm D call. CDR1 is SGHRS, CDR2 YFSETQ, per germline. The CDR3 is 13 amino acids. V lost 2 bases, J lost 3 bases, and 5 bases lay in between. The CDR3 nucleotides read TGCGCCAGCAGCTTACATCCTAATGAAAAACTGTTTTTT. It specifies CASSLHPNEKLFF.

CDR3 loop: CASSMDPESYNEQFF. CDR3 bases: TGTGCCAGTAGTATGGATCCCGAGTCCTACAATGAGCAGTTCTTC. The chain has TRBV19 and TRBJ2-1; no firm D call. V was clipped by 3 bases and J by 1 base, with 10 bases between them. The CDR3 consists of 15 residues. Germline V lookup: CDR1 LNHDA, CDR2 SQIVND (reference sequence).